This paragraph reports one T cell receptor beta chain. Its target is not known. PCR was performed a second time for 7 to 11 cycles using a sample-barcoded 5' primer and a J-beta primer mix. TCRdb re-called the 5' RACE reads through MiXCR, storing one row per CDR3 protein. The profile shows roughly 500,000 distinct CDR3 sequences, about 25% of them singletons. This sample is drawn from a study of blood T cells in healthy people across ages. General study findings and limits: Among long-lived donors, naive CD4+ cells were more numerous and diversity higher than in aged donors.

There were healthy Caucasian individuals from Russia, aged about 6 to 100, serving as donors. At least 6 micrograms of total RNA were extracted per sample. Germline lookup yields CDR1 MNHNS and CDR2 SASEGT. This CDR3 is built from 15 residues. V lost 6 bases and J lost 6, with 19 bases in between. The sample taken for sequencing was blood. The clonotype was recovered from a woman in her 70s in good health. This chain connects TRBV6-1 to TRBJ2-3; D perhaps matches TRBD1 (6 bases). CDR3 sequence (DNA): TGTGCCAGCAGCCTAACCGAACAGGGAAGGGATACGCAGTATTTT. It translates to CASSLTEQGRDTQYF.